The 12 T cell receptor beta chains below were found in one sample sequenced in a study of Ad26.COV2.S vaccination and SARS-CoV-2 variants. Method: immunoSEQ multiplex PCR; TCRdb's copy keeps in-frame clones and lacks some. Of 350,000 to 500,000 clones detected, over 75% appear once; the ten largest clones hold 3.6%. Treatment noted: roughly 19 received Ad26.COV2.S at low or high dose, single or two shots; 5 received placebo; per-sample allocation not given. Samples came from day 63 after the first vaccine or placebo injection. Material: peripheral blood, obtained in a trial of Ad26.COV2.S vaccine versus placebo. These receptors were collected from a person between 18 and 65 years old who received the Ad26.COV2.S COVID-19 vaccine or a placebo.

J is TRBJ2-1 and V is TRBV5-6, with 12 bases aligning to TRBD1. Germline V gene lookup returns CDR1 SGHDT and CDR2 YYEEEE. The CDR3 totals 15 residues. V dropped 9 bases and J dropped 7; count of bases not matched to a gene: 11. The CDR3 spells CATAFGTGGLNEQFF. The CDR3 bases are TGTGCCACGGCGTTCGGGACAGGGGGCTTGAATGAGCAGTTCTTC.

The chain couples TRBV14 to TRBJ1-1, with 9 nucleotides matching TRBD1. The CDR3 is made up of 16 amino acids. Trimming removed 1 base from V and 3 bases from J; junction bases left unmatched: 6. From germline, CDR1 is SGHDN and CDR2 FVKESK. CDR3 DNA sequence: TGTGCCAGCAGCCAAGGGGTACAGGGGGCTGACACTGAAGCTTTCTTT. Amino acid sequence: CASSQGVQGADTEAFF.

The count of this clone is one. The chain employs TRBV27 and TRBJ1-6, with D maybe TRBD1 (6 bases). Per the germline V gene, CDR1 is MNHEY and CDR2 is SMNVEV (reference sequence). The V and J ends lost 10 bases and 4 bases respectively, with 11 bases between them. The CDR3 covers 13 residues. This CDR3 reads CATSDSYNSPLHF. CDR3 sequence (DNA): TGTGCCACTTCGGACAGTTATAATTCACCCCTCCACTTT.

This clone turned up a few times. The chain links TRBV18 to TRBJ1-2; 7 nucleotides agree with TRBD1. Germline trimming cut 2 bases from V and 1 base from J; bases unmatched to any gene: 7. Germline lookup yields CDR1 KGHSH and CDR2 LQKENI. This CDR3 is 16 amino acids long. This CDR3 reads CASSPISAGGNYGYTF. The CDR3 DNA is TGTGCCAGCTCACCAATTTCGGCAGGGGGTAACTATGGCTACACCTTC.

This clone was detected once. This CDR3 is CASSQFFTGQETQYF. CDR3 bases: TGTGCCAGCAGCCAATTTTTTACGGGGCAAGAGACCCAGTACTTC. The gene calls are TRBV3-1 (or the pseudogene TRBV3-2) and TRBJ2-5; TRBD2 is a possible D gene (5 bases). The CDR3 extends over 15 amino acids. The V gene lost 2 bases and the J gene lost 2 bases, with 12 bases spanning the gap. CDR1 is LGHDT and CDR2 is YNNKEL in the germline V gene (reference sequence).

The CDR3 DNA reads as TGTGCCAGCAGTGGACAGGGTTTTGGTAATGAAAAACTGTTTTTT. It codes for CASSGQGFGNEKLFF. The genes are TRBV6-6 and TRBJ1-4; 8 nucleotides match TRBD1. CDR1 and CDR2 from the germline V gene are MNHNY and SVGAGI (reference sequence). The CDR3 extends over 15 amino acids. J gave up 4 bases and V 5 bases, and 6 bases lay outside the gene matches.

This chain joins TRBV6-2 or TRBV6-3 and TRBJ1-2; D possibly corresponds to TRBD1 (6 bases). Per germline, CDR1 MNHEY and CDR2 SVGEGT. This CDR3 is built from 13 residues. V gave up 0 bases and J gave up 7 bases, with 9 bases separating them. The CDR3 region has the DNA TGTGCCAGCAGTTACTCGAACAGGGCTGGCTACACCTTC. As protein: CASSYSNRAGYTF.

The chain carries TRBV7-2 and TRBJ2-7; 9 positions match TRBD2. This CDR3 comprises 15 residues. V shed 5 bases and J 4 bases; nucleotides not matched to a gene: 9. Germline V gene lookup returns CDR1 SGHTA and CDR2 FQGNSA. CDR3: CASSPARGGRYEQYF. The DNA for the CDR3 is TGTGCCAGCAGCCCAGCGCGGGGGGGCCGGTACGAGCAGTACTTC.

CDR3 sequence reads: CASSLRPYEQYF. CDR3 bases: TGTGCCAGCAGTTTAAGGCCCTACGAGCAGTACTTC. The chain recombines TRBV28 with TRBJ2-7, with D hard to call. Trimming shortened V by 2 bases and J by 2 bases, and 4 bases separated the two germline ends. The CDR3 consists of 12 residues. Germline V gene data show CDR1 as MDHEN and CDR2 as SYDVKM.

V usage is TRBV7-2 and J usage is TRBJ2-6; D remains unclear. V dropped 5 bases and J dropped 0 bases, with 11 bases sitting between them. Germline V lookup: CDR1 SGHTA, CDR2 FQGNSA. The CDR3 sequence is 16 residues long. CDR3 sequence (DNA): TGTGCCAGCAGCCACGTGAGGATCTCTGGGGCCAACGTCCTGACTTTC. Its translation: CASSHVRISGANVLTF. Combining the CDR3 with reference TRBV7-2 and TRBJ2-6 gives the whole variable domain GAGVSQSPSNKVTEKGKDVELRCDPISGHTALYWYRQSLGQGLEFLIYFQGNSAPDKSGLPSDRFSAERTGGSVSTLTIQRTQQEDSAVYLCASSHVRISGANVLTFGAGSRLTVL.

The V call is TRBV4-3, the J call TRBJ2-3, with 8 bases lining up with TRBD2. V dropped 0 bases and J dropped 2; count of bases not matched to a gene: 7. The CDR3 consists of 17 residues. The germline V gene has CDR1 LGHNA and CDR2 YSLEER. The CDR3 protein is CASSQDYGGGITDTQYF. The CDR3 DNA reads TGCGCCAGCAGCCAAGATTACGGGGGGGGGATCACAGATACGCAGTATTTT.

This chain links TRBV19 with TRBJ1-1; TRBD1 is a possible D gene (5 bases). Between the trimmed V and J ends, which lost 5 bases and 1 base, there was a span of 20 bases. CDR1 and CDR2 (germline): LNHDA, SQIVND (reference sequence). The CDR3 is 17 amino acids. CDR3 nucleotide sequence: TGTGCCAGTAGTCCAAGGCGGGGGGACGGAAGGAACACTGAAGCTTTCTTT. Its protein product is CASSPRRGDGRNTEAFF.